This entry lists 29 T cell receptor beta chains sequenced from one sample in a study of blood T cell repertoires in COVID-19. Sequencing used immunoSEQ multiplex PCR; TCRdb keeps in-frame clones, though not all of them. This table holds about 74,000 clones, roughly 86% found once. The sequenced material came from peripheral blood. The source is a human donor in a cohort sampled during active COVID-19.

The chain uses TRBV11-2 and TRBJ2-7; 11 bases map to TRBD1. J was trimmed by 5 bases and V by 5 bases; bases with no gene match: 8. The CDR3 spans 15 residues. CDR1 and CDR2 from the germline V gene are SGHAT and FQNNGV. CDR3 nucleotides: TGTGCCAGCAGCCCAGGACAGGGGGCGGTCCACGAGCAGTACTTC. Protein product: CASSPGQGAVHEQYF.

This chain joins TRBV2 and TRBJ2-2; 7 bases line up with TRBD1. Trimming at V came to 6 bases and at J to 5 bases, leaving 12 bases not matched to a gene. This CDR3 is 16 amino acids long. The germline gives CDR1 SNHLY, CDR2 FYNNEI. The CDR3 loop reads CASSPWDSPLTGELFF. The CDR3 DNA reads TGTGCCAGCAGCCCCTGGGACAGCCCATTGACCGGGGAGCTGTTTTTT.

This clone was found a few times. The chain has TRBV7-9 and TRBJ1-2; 10 bases map to TRBD1. Germline V gene data show CDR1 as SEHNR and CDR2 as FQNEAQ (reference sequence). V lost 5 bases, J lost 4 bases, and 4 bases stayed unmatched. CDR3 length equals 14 residues. CDR3 in amino acids: CASSRTGGSYGYTF. The CDR3 bases are TGTGCCAGCAGCCGGACAGGGGGATCCTATGGCTACACCTTC.

The chain carries TRBV4-1 and TRBJ1-5; no reliable D call. V lost 1 base, J lost 3 bases, and 16 bases lay in between. Germline CDR1 reads MGHRA; CDR2 reads YSYEKL. The CDR3 runs to 17 residues. CDR3 loop: CASSQGSGVGDNQPQHF. CDR3 DNA sequence: TGCGCCAGCAGCCAAGGAAGCGGAGTCGGGGACAATCAGCCCCAGCATTTT.

The chain joins TRBV11-2 to TRBJ2-7, with 12 nucleotides matching TRBD1. The CDR3 runs to 16 residues. V lost 5 bases, J lost 2 bases, and 7 bases stayed unmatched. Looked up from germline, CDR1 is SGHAT and CDR2 is FQNNGV. The CDR3 loop reads CASSIGTGGATYEQYF. CDR3 bases: TGTGCCAGCAGCATCGGGACAGGGGGCGCAACCTACGAGCAGTACTTC.

This chain joins TRBV5-1 and TRBJ2-3; 9 nucleotides match TRBD1. The CDR3 is 15 residues long. V dropped 2 bases and J dropped 6; count of bases not matched to a gene: 7. Germline V gene data show CDR1 as SGHRS and CDR2 as YFSETQ. The CDR3 loop reads CASSFGQGTGDTQYF. CDR3 bases: TGCGCCAGCAGCTTTGGACAGGGGACGGGGGATACGCAGTATTTT.

The gene calls are TRBV30 and TRBJ1-5, with 7 nucleotides matching TRBD1. CDR1 GTSNPN and CDR2 SVGIG come from the germline V gene (reference sequence). This CDR3 is 15 amino acids long. V lost 2 bases and J lost 3; bases outside the gene matches: 7. In DNA, the CDR3 is TGTGCCTGGAGTCCCCGGACAGGCCTCAATCAGCCCCAGCATTTT. It translates to CAWSPRTGLNQPQHF.

The chain couples TRBV4-3 to TRBJ1-2, with D unresolved. The V gene lost 4 bases and the J gene lost 1 base, with 13 bases spanning the gap. This CDR3 region has 15 residues. CDR1 and CDR2 (germline): LGHNA, YSLEER. The CDR3 here is CASSPERGINYGYTF. In nucleotides, the CDR3 is TGCGCCAGCAGCCCGGAAAGAGGGATTAACTATGGCTACACCTTC.

This clone was counted a single time. The V gene is TRBV18, the J gene TRBJ2-2; no firm D call. The germline V and J ends were trimmed by 3 bases and 6 bases, with 5 bases remaining between them. Germline CDR1 reads KGHSH; CDR2 reads LQKENI. This CDR3 is built from 12 residues. Here the CDR3 DNA reads TGTGCCAGCTCACCCCCCGCCGGGGAGCTGTTTTTT. Residues: CASSPPAGELFF. Together with reference TRBV18 and TRBJ2-2, the CDR3 gives the full variable domain: NAGVMQNPRHLVRRRGQEARLRCSPMKGHSHVYWYRQLPEEGLKFMVYLQKENIIDESGMPKERFSAEFPKEGPSILRIQQVVRGDSAAYFCASSPPAGELFFGEGSRLTVL.

The V call is TRBV24-1, the J call TRBJ2-7, with 15 bases fitting TRBD2. J was trimmed by 6 bases and V by 9 bases; bases with no gene match: 5. The germline CDR1 and CDR2 sequences are KGHDR and SFDVKD. The CDR3 covers 14 residues. The CDR3, as DNA: TGTGCCACCGACGGGACTAGCGGGGGGTCCGAGCAGTACTTC. This translates into CATDGTSGGSEQYF.

This chain joins TRBV12-3 or TRBV12-4 and TRBJ1-1, with D unclear. The CDR3 extends over 12 amino acids. V lost 6 bases and J 8 bases, leaving 13 bases between the germline ends. This CDR3 is CASSSGSSEAFF. The CDR3 DNA follows: TGTGCCAGCAGCTCCGGGTCGTCAGAAGCTTTCTTT.

V and J are TRBV5-4 and TRBJ2-1, with 7 positions matching TRBD2. The CDR3 runs to 19 residues. Germline V gives CDR1 SGHNT, CDR2 YYREEE (reference sequence). With 2 bases clipped from V and 0 bases from J, the junction kept 14 bases outside the gene matches. CDR3 sequence (DNA): TGTGCCAGCAGCTTAGCGGGGCTGGGTCCAGTAAGCTCCTACAATGAGCAGTTCTTC. Translating gives CASSLAGLGPVSSYNEQFF.

This clone was observed once. V is TRBV9 and J is TRBJ2-1; D gene uncertain. The V gene lost 2 bases and the J gene lost 5 bases, with 8 bases spanning the gap. The length of the CDR3 is 13 residues. Germline-derived CDR1 and CDR2 are SGDLS and YYNGEE. In DNA, the CDR3 is TGTGCCAGCAGCGTTTTCTACGACAATGAGCAGTTCTTC. As protein: CASSVFYDNEQFF.

The CDR3 reads CASRAGGTGELFF. For the CDR3, the DNA is TGTGCCAGCAGAGCAGGGGGCACCGGGGAGCTGTTTTTT. The rearrangement joins TRBV25-1 to TRBJ2-2; 7 nucleotides align to TRBD1. J lost 4 bases, V lost 6 bases, and 2 bases had no gene match. Germline V gene sequence: CDR1 MGHDK, CDR2 SYGVNS. The CDR3 totals 13 residues.

This chain joins TRBV5-5 and TRBJ1-6; no definite D call. Germline V gene data show CDR1 as SGHKS and CDR2 as YYEKEE (reference sequence). The CDR3 contains 12 residues. Trimming shortened V by 0 bases and J by 8 bases, and 3 bases separated the two germline ends. In DNA form, the CDR3 reads TGTGCCAGCAGCTTGGCAGATTCACCCCTCCACTTT. Its translation is CASSLADSPLHF.

This clone was observed once. The chain combines TRBV10-1 with TRBJ2-2; 8 bases are a match to TRBD2. The CDR3 length is 14 residues. From germline, CDR1 is WNHNN and CDR2 SYGVQD (reference sequence). V lost 6 bases to trimming and J lost 3 bases; unmatched junction nucleotides: 3. CDR3 protein: CASRTSADTGELFF. The CDR3, as DNA: TGCGCCAGCAGGACTAGCGCGGACACCGGGGAGCTGTTTTTT.

This clone has only one observation. The chain combines TRBV9 with TRBJ1-6; no firm D call. The CDR3 is made up of 13 amino acids. Germline loops: CDR1 SGDLS, CDR2 YYNGEE. The ends were cut back, 6 bases at V and 0 bases at J, with 4 bases in the middle. CDR3 residues: CASTRSYNSPLHF. The DNA of the CDR3 is TGTGCCAGCACTCGCTCCTATAATTCACCCCTCCACTTT.

The V gene is TRBV4-3, the J gene TRBJ2-2; D gene unclear. The CDR3 consists of 14 residues. The ends were cut back, 8 bases at V and 6 bases at J, with 16 bases in the middle. In germline, CDR1 is LGHNA, CDR2 YSLEER. The CDR3 spells CASARETRAGELFF. The CDR3 DNA reads TGCGCCAGCGCGCGAGAGACCCGGGCCGGGGAGCTGTTTTTT.

The chain uses TRBV7-2 and TRBJ1-1; D is possibly TRBD1 (5 bases). The CDR3 totals 14 residues. Germline-derived CDR1 and CDR2 are SGHTA and FQGNSA. V lost 7 bases, J lost 3 bases, and 15 bases lay in between. In DNA, the CDR3 is TGTGCCAGCAACCCCCCATCCAGGGACACTGAAGCTTTCTTT. Residues: CASNPPSRDTEAFF. Together with reference TRBV7-2 and TRBJ1-1, the CDR3 gives the full variable domain: GAGVSQSPSNKVTEKGKDVELRCDPISGHTALYWYRQSLGQGLEFLIYFQGNSAPDKSGLPSDRFSAERTGGSVSTLTIQRTQQEDSAVYLCASNPPSRDTEAFFGQGTRLTVV.

The chain couples TRBV13 to TRBJ2-7; D call uncertain. This CDR3 contains 14 residues. V dropped 0 bases and J dropped 3 bases, with 9 bases sitting between them. CDR1 and CDR2 from the germline V gene are PRHDT and FYEKMQ (reference sequence). The CDR3 DNA sequence: TGTGCCAGCAGCTTAGGAGACAAAGACTACGAGCAGTACTTC. Encoded protein: CASSLGDKDYEQYF.

The rearrangement joins TRBV18 to TRBJ2-7; D is undetermined. Deletions cut 4 bases from V and 0 bases from J, with 16 bases between. This CDR3 is built from 16 residues. Germline V gene lookup returns CDR1 KGHSH and CDR2 LQKENI. The CDR3 DNA follows: TGTGCCAGCTCACGTCCTGCTTCATACTACTCCTACGAGCAGTACTTC. It codes for CASSRPASYYSYEQYF.

The chain links TRBV7-3 to TRBJ2-3; a weak D match, TRBD2 (6 bases). Trimming removed 2 bases at V and 0 bases at J, with 9 bases between. Germline-derived CDR1 and CDR2 are SGHTA and FQGTGA. The length of the CDR3 is 15 residues. For the CDR3, the DNA is TGTGCCAGCAGCTTAGACGGGACTAGCACAGATACGCAGTATTTT. Its protein is CASSLDGTSTDTQYF.

The CDR3, as DNA: TGTGCCACCAGTGACCCGACTAACGGCGCAGCCCAAGAGACCCAGTACTTC. Translating gives CATSDPTNGAAQETQYF. V gene TRBV24-1 combines with J gene TRBJ2-5; tentative D call: TRBD2 (5 bases). CDR3 length equals 17 residues. V lost 4 bases, J lost 1 base, and 18 bases lay in between. Germline assignment: CDR1 KGHDR and CDR2 SFDVKD.

V gene TRBV6-6 combines with J gene TRBJ2-1; 9 bases are a match to TRBD2. Germline CDR1 is MNHNY and CDR2 is SVGAGI (reference sequence). The CDR3 length is 16 residues. V dropped 0 bases and J dropped 2; count of bases not matched to a gene: 2. Written as DNA, the CDR3 is TGTGCCAGCAGTTACTCGCGGGGGGGAACCTACAATGAGCAGTTCTTC. Its protein product is CASSYSRGGTYNEQFF.

The V gene is TRBV6-5, the J gene TRBJ2-5, with D maybe TRBD2 (6 bases). Germline values: CDR1 MNHEY, CDR2 SVGAGI. V was cut by 0 bases and J by 5 bases, with 13 bases left in between. This CDR3 is 15 amino acids long. The CDR3 bases are TGTGCCAGCAGTTACTCGACTGGTAGCGGCGAGACCCAGTACTTC. It encodes CASSYSTGSGETQYF.

This chain uses TRBV18 with TRBJ1-4; D unresolved. Germline V gene lookup returns CDR1 KGHSH and CDR2 LQKENI. The V gene lost 2 bases and the J gene lost 8 bases, with 12 bases spanning the gap. The CDR3 runs 14 residues. CDR3 region: CASSPRPSGEKLFF. The CDR3 region has the DNA TGTGCCAGCTCACCAAGGCCCAGCGGGGAAAAACTGTTTTTT.

The chain recombines TRBV6-6 with TRBJ1-3; D possibly corresponds to TRBD1 (6 bases). V shed 6 bases and J shed 0 bases, with 15 bases lying between them. Germline V lookup: CDR1 MNHNY, CDR2 SVGAGI (reference sequence). The CDR3 spans 16 residues. CDR3 residues: CASRHEGGTSGNTIYF. The CDR3 DNA is TGTGCCAGCAGACACGAGGGGGGGACCTCTGGAAACACCATATATTTT.

J is TRBJ1-2 and V is TRBV6-5; no firm D call. Germline loops: CDR1 MNHEY, CDR2 SVGAGI. The CDR3 loop spans 13 amino acids. The V and J ends lost 8 bases and 2 bases respectively, with 12 bases between them. This chain's CDR3 is CASELVLNYGYTF. The CDR3 DNA follows: TGTGCCAGCGAACTGGTCCTCAACTATGGCTACACCTTC.

V and J are TRBV10-2 and TRBJ1-2, with D maybe TRBD1 (5 bases). CDR3 length: 15 amino acids. Germline loops: CDR1 WSHSY, CDR2 SAAADI. V shed 3 bases and J shed 4 bases, with 15 bases lying between them. CDR3 loop: CASSDSAGIGYGYTF. For the CDR3, the DNA is TGCGCCAGCAGTGACTCGGCAGGGATCGGCTATGGCTACACCTTC.